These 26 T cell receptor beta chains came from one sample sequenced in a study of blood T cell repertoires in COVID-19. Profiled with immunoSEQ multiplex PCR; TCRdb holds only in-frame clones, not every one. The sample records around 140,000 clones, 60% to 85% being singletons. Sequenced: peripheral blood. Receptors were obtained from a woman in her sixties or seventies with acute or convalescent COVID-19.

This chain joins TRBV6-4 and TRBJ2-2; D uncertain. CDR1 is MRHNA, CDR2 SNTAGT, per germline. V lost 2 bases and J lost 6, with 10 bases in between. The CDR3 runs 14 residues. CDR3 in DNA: TGTGCCAGCAGTGACCATTTCCCCCCCGGGGAGCTGTTTTTT. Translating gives CASSDHFPPGELFF.

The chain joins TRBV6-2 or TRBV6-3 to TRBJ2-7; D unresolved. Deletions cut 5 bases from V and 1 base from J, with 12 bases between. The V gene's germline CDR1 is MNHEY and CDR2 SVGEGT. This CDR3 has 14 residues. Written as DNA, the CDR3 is TGTGCCAGCAGTCCCCCAGCGCCGTCCTACGAGCAGTACTTC. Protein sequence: CASSPPAPSYEQYF.

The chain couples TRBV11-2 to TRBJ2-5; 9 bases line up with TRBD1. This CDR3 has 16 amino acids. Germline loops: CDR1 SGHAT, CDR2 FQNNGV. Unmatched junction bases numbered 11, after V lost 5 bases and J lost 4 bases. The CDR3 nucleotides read TGTGCCAGCAGCCACCTGTGGGACAGGGTGAGAGAGACCCAGTACTTC. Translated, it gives CASSHLWDRVRETQYF.

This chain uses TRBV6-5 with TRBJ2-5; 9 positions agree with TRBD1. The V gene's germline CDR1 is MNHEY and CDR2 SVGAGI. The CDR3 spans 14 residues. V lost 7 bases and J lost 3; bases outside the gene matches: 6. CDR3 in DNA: TGTGCCAGCACCCAGGGACAGGGCAAAGAGACCCAGTACTTC. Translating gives CASTQGQGKETQYF.

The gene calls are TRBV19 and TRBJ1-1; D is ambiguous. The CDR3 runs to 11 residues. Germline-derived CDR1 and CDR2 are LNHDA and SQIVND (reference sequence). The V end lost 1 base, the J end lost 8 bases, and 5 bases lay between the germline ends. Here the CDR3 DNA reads TGTGCCAGTAGTATAGGACTGGAAGCTTTCTTT. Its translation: CASSIGLEAFF.

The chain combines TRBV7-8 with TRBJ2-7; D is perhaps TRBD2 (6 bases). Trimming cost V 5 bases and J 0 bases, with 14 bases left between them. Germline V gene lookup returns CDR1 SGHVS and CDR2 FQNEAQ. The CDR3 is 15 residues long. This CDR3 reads CASSLISGSSYEQYF. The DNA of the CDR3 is TGTGCCAGCAGCCTCATTAGCGGTAGCTCCTACGAGCAGTACTTC. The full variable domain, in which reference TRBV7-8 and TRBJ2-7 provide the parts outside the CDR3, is GAGVSQSPRYKVAKRGQDVALRCDPISGHVSLFWYQQALGQGPEFLTYFQNEAQLDKSGLPSDRFFAERPEGSVSTLKIQRTQQEDSAVYLCASSLISGSSYEQYFGPGTRLTVT.

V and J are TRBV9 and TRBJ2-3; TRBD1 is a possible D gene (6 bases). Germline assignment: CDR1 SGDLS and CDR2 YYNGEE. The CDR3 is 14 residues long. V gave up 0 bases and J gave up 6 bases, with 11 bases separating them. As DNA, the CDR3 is TGTGCCAGCAGCGTAGACAGGGTTCGGGATACGCAGTATTTT. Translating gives CASSVDRVRDTQYF. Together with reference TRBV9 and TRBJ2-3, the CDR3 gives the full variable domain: DSGVTQTPKHLITATGQRVTLRCSPRSGDLSVYWYQQSLDQGLQFLIQYYNGEERAKGNILERFSAQQFPDLHSELNLSSLELGDSALYFCASSVDRVRDTQYFGPGTRLTVL.

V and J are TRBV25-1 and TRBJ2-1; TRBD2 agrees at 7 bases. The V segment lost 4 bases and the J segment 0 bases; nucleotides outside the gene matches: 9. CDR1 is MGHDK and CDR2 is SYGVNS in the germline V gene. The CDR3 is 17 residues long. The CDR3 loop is CASSGRTRPSSYNEQFF. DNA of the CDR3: TGTGCCAGCAGTGGCCGGACTAGACCGAGCTCCTACAATGAGCAGTTCTTC.

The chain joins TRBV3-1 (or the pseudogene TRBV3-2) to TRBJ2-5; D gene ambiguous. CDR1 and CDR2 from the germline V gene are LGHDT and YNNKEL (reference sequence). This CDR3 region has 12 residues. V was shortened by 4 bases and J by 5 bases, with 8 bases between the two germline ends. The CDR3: CASSRFGETQYF. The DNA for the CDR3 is TGTGCCAGCAGCCGGTTCGGGGAGACCCAGTACTTC.

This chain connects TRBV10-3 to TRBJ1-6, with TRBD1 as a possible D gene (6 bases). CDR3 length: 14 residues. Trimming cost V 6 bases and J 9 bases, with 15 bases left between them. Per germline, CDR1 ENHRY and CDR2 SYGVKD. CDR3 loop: CAISAHPRGSPLHF. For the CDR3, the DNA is TGTGCCATCAGCGCACATCCCAGGGGTTCACCCCTCCACTTT.

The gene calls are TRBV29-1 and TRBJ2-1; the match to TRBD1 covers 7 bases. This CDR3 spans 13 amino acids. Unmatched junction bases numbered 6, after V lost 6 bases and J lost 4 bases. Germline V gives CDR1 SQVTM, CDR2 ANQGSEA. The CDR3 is CSVAWTGYNEQFF. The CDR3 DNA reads TGCAGCGTGGCATGGACAGGATACAATGAGCAGTTCTTC.

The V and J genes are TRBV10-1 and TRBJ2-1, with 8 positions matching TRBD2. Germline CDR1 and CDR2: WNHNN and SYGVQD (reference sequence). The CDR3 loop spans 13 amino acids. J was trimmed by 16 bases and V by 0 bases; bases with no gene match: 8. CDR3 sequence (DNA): TGCGCCAGCAGTGAGTCCAAAGCGGGAGTTGAATTCTTC. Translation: CASSESKAGVEFF.

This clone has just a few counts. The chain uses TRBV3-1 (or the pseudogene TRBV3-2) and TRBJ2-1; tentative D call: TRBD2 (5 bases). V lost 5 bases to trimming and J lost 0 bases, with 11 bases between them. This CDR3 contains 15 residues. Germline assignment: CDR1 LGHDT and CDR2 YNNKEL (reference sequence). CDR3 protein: CASSGLPSSYNEQFF. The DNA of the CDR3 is TGTGCCAGCAGCGGACTCCCGAGCTCCTACAATGAGCAGTTCTTC.

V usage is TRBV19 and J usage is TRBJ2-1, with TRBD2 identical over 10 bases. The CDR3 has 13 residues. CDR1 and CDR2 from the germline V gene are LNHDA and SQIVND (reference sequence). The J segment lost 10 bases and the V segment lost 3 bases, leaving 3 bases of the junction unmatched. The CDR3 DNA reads TGTGCCAGTAGTATGCAGCGGGAGGGCGAGCAGTTCTTC. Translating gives CASSMQREGEQFF.

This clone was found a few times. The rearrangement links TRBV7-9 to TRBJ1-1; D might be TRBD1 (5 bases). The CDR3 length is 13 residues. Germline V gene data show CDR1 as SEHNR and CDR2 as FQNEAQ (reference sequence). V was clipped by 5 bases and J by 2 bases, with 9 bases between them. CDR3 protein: CASSPQGNTEAFF. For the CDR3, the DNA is TGTGCCAGCAGCCCTCAGGGAAACACTGAAGCTTTCTTT. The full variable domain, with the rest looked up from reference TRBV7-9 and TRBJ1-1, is DTGVSQNPRHKITKRGQNVTFRCDPISEHNRLYWYRQTLGQGPEFLTYFQNEAQLEKSRLLSDRFSAERPKGSFSTLEIQRTEQGDSAMYLCASSPQGNTEAFFGQGTRLTVV.

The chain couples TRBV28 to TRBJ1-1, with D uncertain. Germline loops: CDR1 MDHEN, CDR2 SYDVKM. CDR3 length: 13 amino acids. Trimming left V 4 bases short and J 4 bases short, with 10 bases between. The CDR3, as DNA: TGTGCCAGCAGTTCGACCGCGGTCACTGAAGCTTTCTTT. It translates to CASSSTAVTEAFF.

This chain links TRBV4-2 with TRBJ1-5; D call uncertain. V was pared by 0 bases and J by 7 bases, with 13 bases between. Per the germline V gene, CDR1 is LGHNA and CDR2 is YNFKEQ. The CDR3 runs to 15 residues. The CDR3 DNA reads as TGTGCCAGCAGCCAAGAAAACATAAGTCCGCAGCCCCAGCATTTT. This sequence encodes CASSQENISPQPQHF.

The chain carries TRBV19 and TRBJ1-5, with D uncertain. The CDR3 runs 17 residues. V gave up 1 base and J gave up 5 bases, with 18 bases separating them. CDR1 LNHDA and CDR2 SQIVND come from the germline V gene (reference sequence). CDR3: CASSIARSWAIDQPQHF. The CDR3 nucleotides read TGTGCCAGTAGTATAGCCCGTTCCTGGGCGATTGATCAGCCCCAGCATTTT.

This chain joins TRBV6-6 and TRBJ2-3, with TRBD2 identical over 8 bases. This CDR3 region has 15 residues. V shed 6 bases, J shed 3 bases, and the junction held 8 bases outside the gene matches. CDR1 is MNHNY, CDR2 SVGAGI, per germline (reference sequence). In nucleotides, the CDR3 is TGTGCCAGCAGCCTGAGCGGGAGAGGGACAGATACGCAGTATTTT. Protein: CASSLSGRGTDTQYF.

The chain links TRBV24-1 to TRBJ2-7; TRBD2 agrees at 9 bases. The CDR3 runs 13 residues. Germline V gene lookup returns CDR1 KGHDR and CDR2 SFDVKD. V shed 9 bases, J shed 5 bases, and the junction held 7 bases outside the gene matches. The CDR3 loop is CATGSGSVDEQYF. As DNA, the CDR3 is TGTGCCACCGGTAGCGGGAGTGTGGACGAGCAGTACTTC.

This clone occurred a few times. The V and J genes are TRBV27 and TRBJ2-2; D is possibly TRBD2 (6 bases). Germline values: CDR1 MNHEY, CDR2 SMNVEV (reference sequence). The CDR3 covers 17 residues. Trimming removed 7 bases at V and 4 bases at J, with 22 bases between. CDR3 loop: CASTIMGRAGSTGELFF. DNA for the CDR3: TGTGCCAGCACTATAATGGGGCGGGCGGGGAGCACCGGGGAGCTGTTTTTT.

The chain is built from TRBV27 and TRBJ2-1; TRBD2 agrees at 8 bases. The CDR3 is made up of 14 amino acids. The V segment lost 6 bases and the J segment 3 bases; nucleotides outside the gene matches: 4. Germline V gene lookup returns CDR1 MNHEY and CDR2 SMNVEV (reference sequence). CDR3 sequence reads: CASRASGFYNEQFF. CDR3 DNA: TGTGCCAGCAGGGCTAGCGGGTTCTACAATGAGCAGTTCTTC.

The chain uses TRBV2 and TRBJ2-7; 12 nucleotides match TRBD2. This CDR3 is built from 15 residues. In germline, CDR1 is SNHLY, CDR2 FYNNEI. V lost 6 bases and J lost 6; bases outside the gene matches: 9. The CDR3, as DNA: TGTGCCAGCAGCGACGGACTAGCGGGAAACGGCGAGCAGTACTTC. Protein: CASSDGLAGNGEQYF. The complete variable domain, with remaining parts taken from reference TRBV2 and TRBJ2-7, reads EPEVTQTPSHQVTQMGQEVILRCVPISNHLYFYWYRQILGQKVEFLVSFYNNEISEKSEIFDDQFSVERPDGSNFTLKIRSTKLEDSAMYFCASSDGLAGNGEQYFGPGTRLTVT.

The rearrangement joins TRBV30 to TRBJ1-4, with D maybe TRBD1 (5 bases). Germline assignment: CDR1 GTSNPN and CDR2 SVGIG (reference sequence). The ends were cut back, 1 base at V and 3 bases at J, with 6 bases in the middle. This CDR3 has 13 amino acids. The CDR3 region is CAWSGGSNEKLFF. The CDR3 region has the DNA TGTGCCTGGAGTGGGGGCTCTAATGAAAAACTGTTTTTT.

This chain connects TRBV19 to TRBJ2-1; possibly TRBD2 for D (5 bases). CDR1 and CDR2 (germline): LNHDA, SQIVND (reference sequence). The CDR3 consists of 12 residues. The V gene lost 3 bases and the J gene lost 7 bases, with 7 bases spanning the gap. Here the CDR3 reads CASSMGGNEQFF. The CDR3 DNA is TGTGCCAGTAGTATGGGCGGGAATGAGCAGTTCTTC.

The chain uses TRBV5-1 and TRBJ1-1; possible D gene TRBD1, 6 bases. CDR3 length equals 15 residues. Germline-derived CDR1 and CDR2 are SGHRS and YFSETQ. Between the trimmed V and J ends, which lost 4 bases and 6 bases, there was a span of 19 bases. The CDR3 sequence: CASSREPGGRAEAFF. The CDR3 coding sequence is TGCGCCAGCAGCCGGGAGCCGGGGGGCCGGGCTGAAGCTTTCTTT.